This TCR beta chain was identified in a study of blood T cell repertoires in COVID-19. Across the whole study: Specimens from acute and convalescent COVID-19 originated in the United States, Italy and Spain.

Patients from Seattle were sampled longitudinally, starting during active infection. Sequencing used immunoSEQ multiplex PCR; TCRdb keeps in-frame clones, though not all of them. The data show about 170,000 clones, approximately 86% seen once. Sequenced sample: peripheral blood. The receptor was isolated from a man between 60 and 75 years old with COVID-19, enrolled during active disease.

The CDR3 nucleotides read TGTGCCACGCGGACAGGAGCTTTTACGAACACCGGGGAGCTGTTTTTT. Protein product: CATRTGAFTNTGELFF. The chain uses TRBV19 and TRBJ2-2; 7 positions agree with TRBD1. Germline trimming cut 10 bases from V and 0 bases from J; bases unmatched to any gene: 11. CDR1 and CDR2 (germline): LNHDA, SQIVND (reference sequence). The CDR3 is 16 amino acids.